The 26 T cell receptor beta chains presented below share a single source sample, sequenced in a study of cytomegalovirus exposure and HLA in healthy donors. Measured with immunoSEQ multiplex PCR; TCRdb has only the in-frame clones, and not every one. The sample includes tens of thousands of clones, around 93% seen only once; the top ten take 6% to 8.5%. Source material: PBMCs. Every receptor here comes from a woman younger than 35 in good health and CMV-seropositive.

CDR3 nucleotide sequence: TGTGCCAGCAGCAGGGACAGGGTAAGCTACGAGCAGTACTTC. This sequence encodes CASSRDRVSYEQYF. V gene TRBV28 combines with J gene TRBJ2-7; the match to TRBD1 covers 9 bases. Germline-derived CDR1 and CDR2 are MDHEN and SYDVKM. This CDR3 is 14 amino acids long. Unmatched junction bases numbered 6, after V lost 6 bases and J lost 3 bases. The full variable domain, rest sourced from reference TRBV28 and TRBJ2-7, is DVKVTQSSRYLVKRTGEKVFLECVQDMDHENMFWYRQDPGLGLRLIYFSYDVKMKEKGDIPEGYSVSREKKERFSLILESASTNQTSMYLCASSRDRVSYEQYFGPGTRLTVT.

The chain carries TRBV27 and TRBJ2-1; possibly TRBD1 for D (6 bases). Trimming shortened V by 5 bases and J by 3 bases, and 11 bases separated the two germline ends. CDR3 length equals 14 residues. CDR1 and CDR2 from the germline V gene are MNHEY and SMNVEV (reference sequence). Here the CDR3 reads CASSQQDSYNEQFF. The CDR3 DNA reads TGTGCCAGCAGTCAACAGGACAGCTACAATGAGCAGTTCTTC.

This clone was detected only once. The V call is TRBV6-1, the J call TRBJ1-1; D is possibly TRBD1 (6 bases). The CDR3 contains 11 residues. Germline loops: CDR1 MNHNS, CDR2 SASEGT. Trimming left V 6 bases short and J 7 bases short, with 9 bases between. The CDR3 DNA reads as TGTGCCAGCAGGGACAGAGATGAAGCTTTCTTT. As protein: CASRDRDEAFF.

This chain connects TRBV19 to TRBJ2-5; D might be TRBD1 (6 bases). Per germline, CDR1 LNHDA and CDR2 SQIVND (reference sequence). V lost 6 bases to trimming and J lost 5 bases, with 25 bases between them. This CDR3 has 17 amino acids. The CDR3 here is CASSNRGQGSWSETQYF. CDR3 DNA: TGTGCCAGTAGCAATCGAGGTCAGGGGAGTTGGAGCGAGACCCAGTACTTC.

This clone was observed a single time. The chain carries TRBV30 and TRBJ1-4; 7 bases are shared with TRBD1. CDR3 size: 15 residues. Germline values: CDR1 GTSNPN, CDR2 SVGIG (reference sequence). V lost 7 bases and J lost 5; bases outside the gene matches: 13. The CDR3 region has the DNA TGTGCCTCCAGCCGGTGGACAGGCGAGAATGAAAAACTGTTTTTT. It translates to CASSRWTGENEKLFF. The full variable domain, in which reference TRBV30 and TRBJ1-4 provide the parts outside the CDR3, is SQTIHQWPATLVQPVGSPLSLECTVEGTSNPNLYWYRQAAGRGLQLLFYSVGIGQISSEVPQNLSASRPQDRQFILSSKKLLLSDSGFYLCASSRWTGENEKLFFGSGTQLSVL.

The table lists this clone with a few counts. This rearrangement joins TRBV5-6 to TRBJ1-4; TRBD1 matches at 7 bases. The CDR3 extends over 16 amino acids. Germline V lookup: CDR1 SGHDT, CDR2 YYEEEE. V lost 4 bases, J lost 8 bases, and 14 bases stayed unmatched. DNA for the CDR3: TGTGCCAGCAGCAGACCGCTAACGGGACAGACAGAAAAACTGTTTTTT. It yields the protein CASSRPLTGQTEKLFF.

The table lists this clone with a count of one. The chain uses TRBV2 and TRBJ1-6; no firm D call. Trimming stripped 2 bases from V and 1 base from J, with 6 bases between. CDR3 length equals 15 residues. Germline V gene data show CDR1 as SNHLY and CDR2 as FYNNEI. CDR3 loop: CASSERVSYNSPLHF. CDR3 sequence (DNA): TGTGCCAGCAGTGAACGGGTGTCCTATAATTCACCCCTCCACTTT. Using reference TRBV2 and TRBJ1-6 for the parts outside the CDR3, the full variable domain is EPEVTQTPSHQVTQMGQEVILRCVPISNHLYFYWYRQILGQKVEFLVSFYNNEISEKSEIFDDQFSVERPDGSNFTLKIRSTKLEDSAMYFCASSERVSYNSPLHFGNGTRLTVT.

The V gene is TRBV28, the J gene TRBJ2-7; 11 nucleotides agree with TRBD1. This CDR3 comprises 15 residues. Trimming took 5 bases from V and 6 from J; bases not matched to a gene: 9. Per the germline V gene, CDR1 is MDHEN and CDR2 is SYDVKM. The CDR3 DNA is TGTGCCAGCAGTCGGACAGGGGGCGGTTTTGGCGAGCAGTACTTC. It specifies CASSRTGGGFGEQYF.

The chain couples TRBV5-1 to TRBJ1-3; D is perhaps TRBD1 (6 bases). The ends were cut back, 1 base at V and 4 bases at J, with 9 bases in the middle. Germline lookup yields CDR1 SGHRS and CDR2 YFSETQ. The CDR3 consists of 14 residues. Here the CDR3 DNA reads TGCGCCAGCAGCTTGACAGGGTCCGGAAACACCATATATTTT. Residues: CASSLTGSGNTIYF.

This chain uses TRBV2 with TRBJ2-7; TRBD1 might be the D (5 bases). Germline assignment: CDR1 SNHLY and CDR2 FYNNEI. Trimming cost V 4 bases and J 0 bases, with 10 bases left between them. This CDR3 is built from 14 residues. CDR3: CASSGWGSSYEQYF. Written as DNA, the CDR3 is TGTGCCAGCAGTGGATGGGGCAGCTCCTACGAGCAGTACTTC.

The CDR3 loop reads CASSFGQTNTGELFF. The DNA for the CDR3 is TGTGCCAGCAGCTTCGGACAGACGAACACCGGGGAGCTGTTTTTT. The J gene is TRBJ2-2, the V gene TRBV5-6; D may be TRBD1 (6 bases). V lost 2 bases and J lost 0, with 8 bases in between. Germline CDR1 is SGHDT and CDR2 is YYEEEE. CDR3 length equals 15 residues.

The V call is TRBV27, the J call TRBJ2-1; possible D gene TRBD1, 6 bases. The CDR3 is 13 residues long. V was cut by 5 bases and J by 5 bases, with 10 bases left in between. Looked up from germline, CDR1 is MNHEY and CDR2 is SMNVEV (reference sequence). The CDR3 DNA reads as TGTGCCAGCAGTCCGGGACATCACAATGAGCAGTTCTTC. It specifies CASSPGHHNEQFF.

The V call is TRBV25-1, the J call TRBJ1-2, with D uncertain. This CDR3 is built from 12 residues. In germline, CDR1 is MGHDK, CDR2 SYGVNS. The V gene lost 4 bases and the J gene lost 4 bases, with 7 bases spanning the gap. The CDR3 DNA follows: TGTGCCAGCAGTGGCAGGCCCTATGGCTACACCTTC. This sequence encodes CASSGRPYGYTF.

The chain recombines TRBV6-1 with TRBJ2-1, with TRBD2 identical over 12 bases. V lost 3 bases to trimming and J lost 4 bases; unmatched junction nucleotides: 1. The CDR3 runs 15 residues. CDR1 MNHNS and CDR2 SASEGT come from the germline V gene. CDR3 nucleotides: TGTGCCAGCAGTGACCTAGCGGGAGGGTACAATGAGCAGTTCTTC. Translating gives CASSDLAGGYNEQFF.

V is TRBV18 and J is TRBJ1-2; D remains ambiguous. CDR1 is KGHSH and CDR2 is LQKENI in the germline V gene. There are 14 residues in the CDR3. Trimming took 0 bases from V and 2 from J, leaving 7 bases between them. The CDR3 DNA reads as TGTGCCAGCTCACCACCGGCCGGGAACTATGGCTACACCTTC. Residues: CASSPPAGNYGYTF.

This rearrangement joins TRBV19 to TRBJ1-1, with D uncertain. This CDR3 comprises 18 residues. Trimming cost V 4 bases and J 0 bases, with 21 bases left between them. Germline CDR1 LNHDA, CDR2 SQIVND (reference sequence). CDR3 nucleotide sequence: TGTGCCAGTAGTAAAAGAGCGGGTGAGGCAGCCATGAACACTGAAGCTTTCTTT. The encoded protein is CASSKRAGEAAMNTEAFF.

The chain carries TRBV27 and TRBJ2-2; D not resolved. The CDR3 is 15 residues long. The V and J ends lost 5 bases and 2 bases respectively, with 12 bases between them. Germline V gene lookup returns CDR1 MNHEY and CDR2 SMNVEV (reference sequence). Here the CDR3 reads CASSVDGFNTGELFF. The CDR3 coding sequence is TGTGCCAGCAGTGTTGACGGGTTTAACACCGGGGAGCTGTTTTTT.

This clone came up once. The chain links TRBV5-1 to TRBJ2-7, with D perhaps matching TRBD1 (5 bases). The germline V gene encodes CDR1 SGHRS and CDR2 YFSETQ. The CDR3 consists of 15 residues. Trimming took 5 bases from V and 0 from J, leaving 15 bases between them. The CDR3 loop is CASSSSRDSSYEQYF. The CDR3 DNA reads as TGCGCCAGCAGTTCCTCCCGAGACAGCTCCTACGAGCAGTACTTC.

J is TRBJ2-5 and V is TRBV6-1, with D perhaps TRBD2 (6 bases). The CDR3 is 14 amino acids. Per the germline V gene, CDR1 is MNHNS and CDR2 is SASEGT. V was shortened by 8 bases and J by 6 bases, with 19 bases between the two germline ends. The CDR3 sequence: CASQIGGSQKTQYF. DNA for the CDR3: TGTGCCAGCCAGATTGGGGGGAGTCAGAAGACCCAGTACTTC.

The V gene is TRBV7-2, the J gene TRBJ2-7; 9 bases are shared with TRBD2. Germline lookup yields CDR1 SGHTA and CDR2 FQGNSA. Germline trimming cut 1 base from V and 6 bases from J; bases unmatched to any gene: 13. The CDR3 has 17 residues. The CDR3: CASSLGGSGGLWGEQYF. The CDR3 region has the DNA TGTGCCAGCAGCTTAGGGGGTAGCGGGGGCCTTTGGGGCGAGCAGTACTTC.

CDR3 nucleotide sequence: TGTGCCAGCAGTACAGGGGGCACTGAAGCTTTCTTT. It specifies CASSTGGTEAFF. The chain carries TRBV28 and TRBJ1-1; 8 bases are shared with TRBD1. The length of the CDR3 is 12 residues. Germline assignment: CDR1 MDHEN and CDR2 SYDVKM. V trimming: 5 bases; J trimming: 4 bases; junction bases outside the gene matches: 0.

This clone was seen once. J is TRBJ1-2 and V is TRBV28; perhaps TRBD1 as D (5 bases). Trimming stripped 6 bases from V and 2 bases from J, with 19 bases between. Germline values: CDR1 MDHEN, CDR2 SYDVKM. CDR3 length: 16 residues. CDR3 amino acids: CASSTVMGQPNYGYTF. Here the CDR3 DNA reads TGTGCCAGCAGCACTGTTATGGGGCAGCCCAACTATGGCTACACCTTC.

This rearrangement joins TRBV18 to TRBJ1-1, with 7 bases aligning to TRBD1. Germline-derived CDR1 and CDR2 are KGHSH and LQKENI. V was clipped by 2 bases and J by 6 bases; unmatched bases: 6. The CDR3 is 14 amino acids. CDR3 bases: TGTGCCAGCTCACCAGAGACAGGGAGGCCTGAAGCTTTCTTT. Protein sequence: CASSPETGRPEAFF.

The CDR3 region has the DNA TGTGCCAGCAGCCGCCGAGCGGGTTTTTCAGATACGCAGTATTTT. This codes for CASSRRAGFSDTQYF. The chain carries TRBV28 and TRBJ2-3, with D possibly matching TRBD2 (6 bases). V lost 6 bases and J lost 4, with 17 bases in between. CDR1 is MDHEN, CDR2 SYDVKM, per germline. The CDR3 extends over 15 amino acids.

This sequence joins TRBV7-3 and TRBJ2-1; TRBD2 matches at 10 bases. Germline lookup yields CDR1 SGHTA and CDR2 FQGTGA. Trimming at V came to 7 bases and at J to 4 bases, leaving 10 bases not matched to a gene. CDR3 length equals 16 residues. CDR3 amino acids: CASIHGRTSGYNEQFF. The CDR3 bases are TGTGCCAGCATCCACGGCCGGACTAGCGGTTACAATGAGCAGTTCTTC.

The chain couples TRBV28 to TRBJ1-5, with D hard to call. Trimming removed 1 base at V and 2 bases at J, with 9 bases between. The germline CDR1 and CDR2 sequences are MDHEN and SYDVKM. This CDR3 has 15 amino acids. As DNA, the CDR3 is TGTGCCAGCAGTTTATATTACAGCCGCAATCAGCCCCAGCATTTT. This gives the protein CASSLYYSRNQPQHF.